Shown below are 16 T cell receptor beta chains from a single sample sequenced in a study of T cells in localized non-small cell lung cancer. Some clones are missing from TCRdb's copy, which holds only in-frame ones; the method was immunoSEQ multiplex PCR. The sample shows about 77,000 clones, more than 75% of them seen only once. The sequences come from peripheral blood, collected before any cancer treatment. The receptors stem from a woman aged 40-69 years with stage I squamous cell lung carcinoma.

The CDR3 loop is CSAYNYGYTF. CDR3 sequence (DNA): TGCAGTGCTTATAACTATGGCTACACCTTC. The chain couples TRBV20-1 to TRBJ1-2; D is ambiguous. This CDR3 is built from 10 residues. CDR1 and CDR2 from the germline V gene are DFQATT and SNEGSKA (reference sequence). The V and J ends lost 5 bases and 1 base respectively, with 2 bases between them.

This chain joins TRBV9 and TRBJ2-1; 7 nucleotides agree with TRBD1. CDR1 is SGDLS and CDR2 is YYNGEE in the germline V gene. The CDR3 is 15 residues long. J lost 6 bases, V lost 1 base, and 7 bases had no gene match. In nucleotides, the CDR3 is TGTGCCAGCAGCGTATCTGGACAGGTCTCCAATGAGCAGTTCTTC. Its protein is CASSVSGQVSNEQFF.

The chain uses TRBV25-1 and TRBJ2-3; the match to TRBD2 covers 8 bases. The V gene's germline CDR1 is MGHDK and CDR2 SYGVNS. The junction had 5 bases not matched to a gene; V was cut back by 3 bases and J by 0 bases. The CDR3 length is 16 residues. CDR3 sequence (DNA): TGTGCCAGCAGTGATACGAGCGGGGGTAGCACAGATACGCAGTATTTT. Protein product: CASSDTSGGSTDTQYF.

V is TRBV6-5 and J is TRBJ2-7, with D perhaps given as TRBD1 or TRBD2 (6 bases each). The germline gives CDR1 MNHEY, CDR2 SVGAGI. V lost 2 bases to trimming and J lost 7 bases, with 9 bases between them. The CDR3 totals 12 residues. The CDR3 spells CASSYRGGEQYF. The CDR3 DNA sequence: TGTGCCAGCAGTTACAGAGGGGGGGAGCAGTACTTC.

V usage is TRBV27 and J usage is TRBJ1-2, with a tentative D call TRBD1 (5 bases). V lost 4 bases and J 4 bases, leaving 10 bases between the germline ends. CDR1 MNHEY and CDR2 SMNVEV come from the germline V gene (reference sequence). CDR3 size: 13 residues. Written as DNA, the CDR3 is TGTGCCAGCAGTTCTGGGGGAGTCTATGGCTACACCTTC. The encoded protein is CASSSGGVYGYTF.

The chain couples TRBV5-6 to TRBJ1-1; D not resolved. CDR3 length equals 14 residues. V gave up 4 bases and J gave up 1 base, with 11 bases separating them. CDR1 and CDR2 from the germline V gene are SGHDT and YYEEEE. The DNA for the CDR3 is TGTGCCAGCAGCCCCACGACCGCGAACACTGAAGCTTTCTTT. Its translation: CASSPTTANTEAFF. Supplemented by reference TRBV5-6 and TRBJ1-1, the full variable domain reads DAGVTQSPTHLIKTRGQQVTLRCSPKSGHDTVSWYQQALGQGPQFIFQYYEEEERQRGNFPDRFSGHQFPNYSSELNVNALLLGDSALYLCASSPTTANTEAFFGQGTRLTVV.

The rearrangement links TRBV7-2 to TRBJ1-2; 9 nucleotides line up with TRBD1. CDR1 and CDR2 from the germline V gene are SGHTA and FQGNSA. The CDR3 spans 15 residues. Unmatched junction bases numbered 7, after V lost 4 bases and J lost 4 bases. As DNA, the CDR3 is TGTGCCAGCAGCTCCCGGACAGGGGATAGCTATGGCTACACCTTC. This codes for CASSSRTGDSYGYTF.

The chain couples TRBV7-9 to TRBJ2-1; 8 nucleotides agree with TRBD2. The J segment lost 9 bases and the V segment lost 5 bases, leaving 12 bases of the junction unmatched. There are 15 residues in the CDR3. Germline CDR1 reads SEHNR; CDR2 reads FQNEAQ (reference sequence). The CDR3 region has the DNA TGTGCCAGCAGCCAAATGGGACTAGAAGTCGGTGAGCAGTTCTTC. It translates to CASSQMGLEVGEQFF. Full variable domain (remainder filled in from reference TRBV7-9 and TRBJ2-1): DTGVSQNPRHKITKRGQNVTFRCDPISEHNRLYWYRQTLGQGPEFLTYFQNEAQLEKSRLLSDRFSAERPKGSFSTLEIQRTEQGDSAMYLCASSQMGLEVGEQFFGPGTRLTVL.

The chain is built from TRBV30 and TRBJ2-5; TRBD1 agrees at 10 bases. The end of the DNA fits TRBJ2-7 better, so the J call may be wrong. CDR1 is GTSNPN and CDR2 is SVGIG in the germline V gene (reference sequence). There are 15 residues in the CDR3. CDR3 protein: CACPRLGTGEGEQYF. The CDR3 coding sequence is TGTGCCTGCCCAAGATTGGGGACAGGGGAAGGCGAGCAGTACTTC.

V gene TRBV5-5 combines with J gene TRBJ1-2, with TRBD1 as a possible D gene (5 bases). V gave up 2 bases and J gave up 5 bases, with 13 bases separating them. Germline V lookup: CDR1 SGHKS, CDR2 YYEKEE (reference sequence). CDR3 size: 14 residues. The CDR3 here is CASSFGTAKYGYTF. In DNA form, the CDR3 reads TGTGCCAGCAGCTTCGGGACGGCCAAATATGGCTACACCTTC.

This rearrangement joins TRBV6-1 to TRBJ1-5; TRBD1 aligns across 7 bases. V dropped 4 bases and J dropped 7; count of bases not matched to a gene: 13. Germline V gene data show CDR1 as MNHNS and CDR2 as SASEGT. This CDR3 has 16 amino acids. In DNA form, the CDR3 reads TGTGCCAGCAGTGTGGGGGGCCCGACAGGGCTCCAGCCCCAGCATTTT. Its translation is CASSVGGPTGLQPQHF.

This chain uses TRBV25-1 with TRBJ2-7; TRBD1 matches at 9 bases. CDR1 and CDR2 from the germline V gene are MGHDK and SYGVNS. The junction had 12 bases not matched to a gene; V was cut back by 7 bases and J by 11 bases. The CDR3 loop spans 13 amino acids. DNA of the CDR3: TGTGCCAGCACCATGGGACAGGGCCAACTCAAGTACTTC. It specifies CASTMGQGQLKYF.

This clone occurred a few times. CDR3 DNA sequence: TGTGCCAGCAGCCGGGGGGGCCGTGCGAACACTGAAGCTTTCTTT. Translating gives CASSRGGRANTEAFF. This rearrangement joins TRBV5-4 to TRBJ1-1; a possible D gene is TRBD1 (6 bases). In germline, CDR1 is SGHNT, CDR2 YYREEE (reference sequence). The V and J ends lost 4 bases and 1 base respectively, with 14 bases between them. The CDR3 length is 15 residues. Combining the CDR3 with reference TRBV5-4 and TRBJ1-1 gives the whole variable domain ETGVTQSPTHLIKTRGQQVTLRCSSQSGHNTVSWYQQALGQGPQFIFQYYREEENGRGNFPPRFSGLQFPNYSSELNVNALELDDSALYLCASSRGGRANTEAFFGQGTRLTVV.

The rearrangement joins TRBV27 to TRBJ1-2; D remains unclear. The V and J ends lost 5 bases and 6 bases respectively, with 13 bases between them. The CDR3 length is 13 residues. The germline CDR1 and CDR2 sequences are MNHEY and SMNVEV (reference sequence). The CDR3 sequence is CASSPRTVNGYTF. CDR3 DNA sequence: TGTGCCAGCAGTCCCCGGACGGTGAATGGCTACACCTTC.

The rearrangement links TRBV5-1 to TRBJ2-3, with TRBD1 matching 9 bases. V gave up 4 bases and J gave up 5 bases; unmatched junction bases: 11. This CDR3 has 16 amino acids. CDR1 is SGHRS, CDR2 YFSETQ, per germline. The CDR3 DNA reads as TGCGCCAGCAGCCTACCGACAGGGGGTGAGGGAGATACGCAGTATTTT. Translating gives CASSLPTGGEGDTQYF.

The genes are TRBV5-6 and TRBJ1-2; no reliable D call. Germline CDR1 and CDR2: SGHDT and YYEEEE. CDR3 length: 15 residues. Trimming cost V 2 bases and J 6 bases, with 17 bases left between them. In nucleotides, the CDR3 is TGTGCCAGCAGCTTTATAGGGAGAAGTCGTGATGGCTACACCTTC. It codes for CASSFIGRSRDGYTF. The full variable domain, its missing parts supplied by reference TRBV5-6 and TRBJ1-2, is DAGVTQSPTHLIKTRGQQVTLRCSPKSGHDTVSWYQQALGQGPQFIFQYYEEEERQRGNFPDRFSGHQFPNYSSELNVNALLLGDSALYLCASSFIGRSRDGYTFGSGTRLTVV.